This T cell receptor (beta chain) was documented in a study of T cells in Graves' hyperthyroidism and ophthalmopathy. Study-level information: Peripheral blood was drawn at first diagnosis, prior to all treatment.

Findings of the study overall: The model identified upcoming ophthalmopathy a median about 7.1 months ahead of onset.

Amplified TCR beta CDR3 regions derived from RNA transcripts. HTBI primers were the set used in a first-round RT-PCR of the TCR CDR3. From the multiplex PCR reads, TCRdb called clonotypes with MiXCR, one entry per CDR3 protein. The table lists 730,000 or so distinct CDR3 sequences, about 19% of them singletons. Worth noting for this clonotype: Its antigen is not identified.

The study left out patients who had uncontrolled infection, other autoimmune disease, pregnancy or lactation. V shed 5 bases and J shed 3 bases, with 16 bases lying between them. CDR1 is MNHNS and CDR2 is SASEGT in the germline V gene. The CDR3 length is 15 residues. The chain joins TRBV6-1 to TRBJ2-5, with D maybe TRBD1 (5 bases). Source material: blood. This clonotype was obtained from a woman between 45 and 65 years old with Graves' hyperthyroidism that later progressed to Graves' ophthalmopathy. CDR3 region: CASSFGRVKEETQYF. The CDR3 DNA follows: TGTGCCAGCAGTTTCGGCAGGGTAAAGGAAGAGACCCAGTACTTC.